This T cell receptor (beta chain) derives from a study of blood T cell repertoires in COVID-19. The CDR3 spans 17 residues. Trimming took 4 bases from V and 5 from J, leaving 24 bases between them. Germline CDR1 is SGHNT and CDR2 is YYREEE (reference sequence). The protocol was immunoSEQ multiplex PCR, while the TCRdb copy is restricted to in-frame clones and leaves out a portion. The repertoire consists of some 200,000 clones, with roughly four fifths occurring once and the leading ten covering under 7.5%. The TCR sequence derives from a middle-aged woman with acute or convalescent COVID-19. The sequenced sample was peripheral blood. The chain combines TRBV5-4 with TRBJ2-5; TRBD2 might be the D (5 bases). The CDR3 sequence is CASSPRAARASGETQYF. The CDR3 DNA reads TGTGCCAGCAGCCCAAGGGCAGCCCGGGCCTCGGGGGAGACCCAGTACTTC.